The 7 T cell receptor beta chains below all came from one sample that was sequenced in a study of cytomegalovirus exposure and HLA in healthy donors. Researchers ran the PCR with 60 Vbeta and 13 Jbeta primers. TCRdb keeps only in-frame clones here, not all; method: immunoSEQ multiplex PCR. The sample holds 100,000 to 150,000 clones, roughly 74% seen once. Material: PBMCs. These receptors originate from a man aged 40-55 years in good health and CMV-seronegative.

The J gene is TRBJ1-3, the V gene TRBV2; D may be TRBD1 (6 bases). Between the trimmed V and J ends, which lost 7 bases and 1 base, there was a span of 14 bases. The CDR3 runs to 15 residues. Germline V gives CDR1 SNHLY, CDR2 FYNNEI. Here the CDR3 reads CASKGGGFSGNTIYF. The CDR3, as DNA: TGTGCCAGCAAGGGGGGGGGTTTTTCTGGAAACACCATATATTTT.

V and J are TRBV6-5 and TRBJ2-7, with 11 bases identical to TRBD1. Per the germline V gene, CDR1 is MNHEY and CDR2 is SVGAGI. V lost 11 bases to trimming and J lost 2 bases; unmatched junction nucleotides: 8. This CDR3 comprises 14 residues. CDR3 protein: CASRLGQGAYEQYF. The CDR3 DNA is TGTGCCTCCCGGCTGGGACAGGGGGCCTACGAGCAGTACTTC.

This chain joins TRBV7-3 and TRBJ2-5, with unresolved D. The germline V gene encodes CDR1 SGHTA and CDR2 FQGTGA. V shed 2 bases and J shed 1 base, with 5 bases lying between them. The CDR3 covers 13 residues. The CDR3 DNA reads TGTGCCAGCAGCTTAGGGCCCCAAGAGACCCAGTACTTC. It codes for CASSLGPQETQYF. Complete variable domain (other parts from reference TRBV7-3 and TRBJ2-5): GAGVSQTPSNKVTEKGKYVELRCDPISGHTALYWYRQSLGQGPEFLIYFQGTGAADDSGLPNDRFFAVRPEGSVSTLKIQRTERGDSAVYLCASSLGPQETQYFGPGTRLLVL.

This chain links TRBV2 with TRBJ2-7; possibly TRBD2 for D (6 bases). The CDR3 is 17 residues long. Germline-derived CDR1 and CDR2 are SNHLY and FYNNEI. V was clipped by 3 bases and J by 0 bases, with 18 bases between them. The chain's CDR3 is CASSDHAGTVSSYEQYF. DNA of the CDR3: TGTGCCAGCAGTGATCACGCGGGGACTGTGAGCTCCTACGAGCAGTACTTC.

The chain is built from TRBV7-2 and TRBJ1-2; no firm D call. Trimming took 3 bases from V and 4 from J, leaving 9 bases between them. The CDR3 contains 13 residues. Germline values: CDR1 SGHTA, CDR2 FQGNSA. CDR3 coding DNA: TGTGCCAGCAGCTTCGGGGTCTCCTATGGCTACACCTTC. Encoded protein: CASSFGVSYGYTF. Using reference TRBV7-2 and TRBJ1-2 for the parts outside the CDR3, the full variable domain is GAGVSQSPSNKVTEKGKDVELRCDPISGHTALYWYRQSLGQGLEFLIYFQGNSAPDKSGLPSDRFSAERTGGSVSTLTIQRTQQEDSAVYLCASSFGVSYGYTFGSGTRLTVV.

This clone was observed a handful of times. V gene TRBV5-1 combines with J gene TRBJ2-3; 8 bases match TRBD2. The germline V gene encodes CDR1 SGHRS and CDR2 YFSETQ. Trimming at V came to 4 bases and at J to 6 bases, leaving 13 bases not matched to a gene. The CDR3 contains 16 residues. The CDR3 here is CASSPDYGGAVDTQYF. Written as DNA, the CDR3 is TGCGCCAGCAGCCCCGACTACGGGGGGGCTGTGGATACGCAGTATTTT.

This rearrangement joins TRBV6-1 to TRBJ2-2, with 9 bases identical to TRBD1. Germline-derived CDR1 and CDR2 are MNHNS and SASEGT. The junction had 3 bases not matched to a gene; V was cut back by 6 bases and J by 1 base. This CDR3 region has 15 residues. The CDR3 here is CASRRDRENTGELFF. The CDR3 DNA is TGTGCCAGCAGACGGGACAGGGAGAACACCGGGGAGCTGTTTTTT.